Each of the 18 T cell receptor beta chains below was sequenced from the same sample in a study of T cell responses to AZD1222 COVID-19 vaccine. Sequencing used immunoSEQ multiplex PCR; TCRdb keeps in-frame clones, though not all of them. The data contain about 130,000 clones, roughly 86% of them seen just once; the ten biggest clones take up roughly 12%. The sequencing used peripheral blood, collected on day 0 of AZD1222 vaccination. The source of these receptors is an adult in good health.

Worth noting for this clone: Germline is not matched at one junction end, which may reflect a read error. This sequence joins TRBV9 and TRBJ2-2, with 7 bases lining up with TRBD2. CDR3 length: 14 amino acids. Per germline, CDR1 SGDLS and CDR2 YYNGEE. The CDR3 reads CASSVGGNPGELFF. Written as DNA, the CDR3 is TGTGCCAGCAGCGTCGGGGGGAACCCCGGGGAGCTGTTTTTT.

V and J are TRBV27 and TRBJ1-4; D is uncertain. This CDR3 contains 13 residues. V dropped 4 bases and J dropped 6 bases, with 9 bases sitting between them. CDR1 is MNHEY, CDR2 SMNVEV, per germline (reference sequence). CDR3 loop: CASSSRWYEKLFF. The CDR3 coding sequence is TGTGCCAGCAGTTCTCGGTGGTATGAAAAACTGTTTTTT.

This clone was seen just once. The J gene is TRBJ2-2, the V gene TRBV24-1; TRBD2 matches at 9 bases. Per the germline V gene, CDR1 is KGHDR and CDR2 is SFDVKD. The CDR3 is 15 amino acids. The J segment lost 6 bases and the V segment lost 7 bases, leaving 8 bases of the junction unmatched. The DNA for the CDR3 is TGTGCCACCAGCCCAGCGGGAGGACTACCCGGGGAGCTGTTTTTT. Translation gives CATSPAGGLPGELFF.

This chain joins TRBV7-3 and TRBJ2-7, with 11 bases fitting TRBD1. V lost 0 bases and J lost 3; bases outside the gene matches: 1. The CDR3 sequence is 15 residues long. Germline values: CDR1 SGHTA, CDR2 FQGTGA. The CDR3 loop is CASSLTGQGGYEQYF. Written as DNA, the CDR3 is TGTGCCAGCAGCTTAACGGGACAGGGGGGCTACGAGCAGTACTTC.

The genes are TRBV7-8 and TRBJ2-7; D perhaps matches TRBD1 (6 bases). This CDR3 comprises 17 residues. Germline CDR1 and CDR2: SGHVS and FQNEAQ. V lost 5 bases and J lost 0, with 20 bases in between. As DNA, the CDR3 is TGTGCCAGCAGCGATAGGGTTGGGACATCGAGCTCCTACGAGCAGTACTTC. Amino acids: CASSDRVGTSSSYEQYF.

The V gene is TRBV2, the J gene TRBJ1-1; 7 bases are a match to TRBD1. After removal of 4 bases from V and 6 bases from J, the junction contained 17 bases not matched to a gene. Germline assignment: CDR1 SNHLY and CDR2 FYNNEI. The length of the CDR3 is 17 residues. The CDR3 DNA sequence: TGTGCCAGCAGTGCGACAGGGACTCGATCCAACGCACCTGAAGCTTTCTTT. The encoded protein is CASSATGTRSNAPEAFF.

The chain couples TRBV28 to TRBJ2-1; D is undetermined. The germline V gene has CDR1 MDHEN and CDR2 SYDVKM. Trimming left V 5 bases short and J 0 bases short, with 14 bases between. The CDR3 runs to 16 residues. The CDR3 region is CASSPTRWYSYNEQFF. The CDR3 bases are TGTGCCAGCAGTCCCACGCGGTGGTACTCCTACAATGAGCAGTTCTTC.

The chain is built from TRBV6-2 or TRBV6-3 and TRBJ2-3; 7 bases are shared with TRBD2. V shed 2 bases and J 5 bases; nucleotides not matched to a gene: 13. Germline values: CDR1 MNHEY, CDR2 SVGEGT. This CDR3 contains 17 residues. CDR3 protein: CASSYLPGSGVKDTQYF. CDR3 coding DNA: TGTGCCAGCAGTTACCTACCAGGAAGCGGGGTAAAAGATACGCAGTATTTT.

The chain links TRBV3-1 (or the pseudogene TRBV3-2) to TRBJ1-6; D is ambiguous. The CDR3 contains 14 residues. Germline V gene data show CDR1 as LGHDT and CDR2 as YNNKEL (reference sequence). V dropped 1 base and J dropped 7 bases, with 8 bases sitting between them. CDR3 residues: CASSQVEENSPLHF. The CDR3 coding sequence is TGTGCCAGCAGCCAAGTGGAGGAGAATTCACCCCTCCACTTT.

The gene calls are TRBV11-3 and TRBJ2-1; tentative D call: TRBD2 (5 bases). This CDR3 region has 13 residues. Germline CDR1 SGHNT, CDR2 YENEEA. Trimming took off 5 bases at V and 4 bases at J, with 9 bases between the two ends. The CDR3 DNA reads TGTGCCAGCAGCCACGGGATTTACAATGAGCAGTTCTTC. Residues: CASSHGIYNEQFF.

The table lists this clone with a few counts. The chain combines TRBV11-3 with TRBJ2-7; no definite D call. V was cut by 3 bases and J by 4 bases, with 4 bases left in between. The CDR3 extends over 11 amino acids. CDR1 is SGHNT and CDR2 is YENEEA in the germline V gene. The CDR3 DNA is TGTGCCAGCAGCTTTGTTTACGAGCAGTACTTC. Residues: CASSFVYEQYF.

The chain uses TRBV14 and TRBJ2-5; D not certain. V lost 0 bases and J 1 base, leaving 15 bases between the germline ends. From germline, CDR1 is SGHDN and CDR2 FVKESK. The CDR3 totals 17 residues. The CDR3 reads CASSQDFSDVLQETQYF. The CDR3, as DNA: TGTGCCAGCAGCCAAGATTTTAGTGATGTACTCCAAGAGACCCAGTACTTC. Supplemented by reference TRBV14 and TRBJ2-5, the full variable domain reads EAGVTQFPSHSVIEKGQTVTLRCDPISGHDNLYWYRRVMGKEIKFLLHFVKESKQDESGMPNNRFLAERTGGTYSTLKVQPAELEDSGVYFCASSQDFSDVLQETQYFGPGTRLLVL.

This clone has only one observation. The chain uses TRBV7-9 and TRBJ1-4; D is undetermined. V lost 6 bases and J 0 bases, leaving 11 bases between the germline ends. The germline gives CDR1 SEHNR, CDR2 FQNEAQ (reference sequence). The CDR3 length is 15 residues. The CDR3 reads CASSPPGTTNEKLFF. In DNA form, the CDR3 reads TGTGCCAGCAGTCCTCCGGGGACAACTAATGAAAAACTGTTTTTT.

The V gene is TRBV28, the J gene TRBJ1-5; D is unresolved. This CDR3 region has 13 residues. The V and J ends lost 7 bases and 4 bases respectively, with 11 bases between them. Germline V CDR1 and CDR2: MDHEN, SYDVKM. CDR3 sequence: CASTLTRNQPQHF. For the CDR3, the DNA is TGTGCCAGCACATTGACACGGAATCAGCCCCAGCATTTT.

The CDR3 DNA reads as TGTGCCAGCAGCTGGGGACAGGGTTATTCTGAAGCTTTCTTT. It codes for CASSWGQGYSEAFF. The chain uses TRBV7-2 and TRBJ1-1; 9 nucleotides line up with TRBD1. J gave up 6 bases and V 4 bases, and 6 bases lay outside the gene matches. Looked up from germline, CDR1 is SGHTA and CDR2 is FQGNSA. The CDR3 covers 14 residues.

This clone turned up a few times. The chain recombines TRBV30 with TRBJ1-5; D unclear. V was pared by 0 bases and J by 4 bases, with 7 bases between. CDR3 length: 13 amino acids. Germline V lookup: CDR1 GTSNPN, CDR2 SVGIG (reference sequence). The CDR3 DNA sequence: TGTGCCTGGAGTGTAATGGAGAATCAGCCCCAGCATTTT. It encodes CAWSVMENQPQHF.

This sequence joins TRBV6-6 and TRBJ1-4, with 8 bases lining up with TRBD1. The V segment lost 5 bases and the J segment 7 bases; nucleotides outside the gene matches: 9. CDR3 size: 15 residues. Germline V gene data show CDR1 as MNHNY and CDR2 as SVGAGI (reference sequence). This CDR3 reads CASSNGQGVSEKLFF. In DNA form, the CDR3 reads TGTGCCAGCAGTAATGGACAGGGTGTTAGTGAAAAACTGTTTTTT.

This chain links TRBV6-5 with TRBJ2-5; D gene uncertain. Between the trimmed V and J ends, which lost 5 bases and 1 base, there was a span of 2 bases. The germline gives CDR1 MNHEY, CDR2 SVGAGI. This CDR3 is 11 amino acids long. Here the CDR3 reads CASSTQETQYF. CDR3 sequence (DNA): TGTGCCAGCAGTACCCAAGAGACCCAGTACTTC.